What follows is one T cell receptor beta chain and its context. The data are from a study of B cell selection in AIRE deficiency. Regulatory T cells were sorted as CD4+CD25hiCD127low/negative. The assay was immunoSEQ multiplex PCR, and TCRdb's table has in-frame clones only and misses some. The data contain about 21,000 clones, about 95% of them seen just once; the ten biggest clones take up 1.5% to 2.5%. Sequencing was carried out using Tregs sorted from PBMCs. The TCR comes from a human donor with AIRE deficiency.

CDR3 sequence (DNA): TGTGCCAGCAGCTTACCTCCCGGGACAGGGGGTTATGGGGCCAACGTCCTGACTTTC. It is translated as CASSLPPGTGGYGANVLTF. This chain joins TRBV7-6 and TRBJ2-6; 11 nucleotides line up with TRBD1. J gave up 3 bases and V 2 bases, and 9 bases lay outside the gene matches. In germline, CDR1 is SGHVS, CDR2 FNYEAQ. The CDR3 covers 19 residues.